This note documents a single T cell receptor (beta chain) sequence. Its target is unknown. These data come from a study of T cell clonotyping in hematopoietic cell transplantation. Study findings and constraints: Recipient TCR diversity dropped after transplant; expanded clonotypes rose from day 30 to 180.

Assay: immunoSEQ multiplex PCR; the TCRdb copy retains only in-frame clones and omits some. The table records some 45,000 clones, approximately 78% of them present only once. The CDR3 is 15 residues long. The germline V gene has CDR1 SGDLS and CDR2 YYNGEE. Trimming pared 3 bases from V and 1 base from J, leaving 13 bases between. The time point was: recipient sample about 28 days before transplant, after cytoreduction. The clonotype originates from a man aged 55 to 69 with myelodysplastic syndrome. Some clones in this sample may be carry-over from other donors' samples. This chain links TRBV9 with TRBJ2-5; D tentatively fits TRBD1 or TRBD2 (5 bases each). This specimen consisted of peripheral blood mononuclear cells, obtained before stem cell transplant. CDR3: CASSAPGRGQETQYF. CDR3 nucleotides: TGTGCCAGCAGCGCACCGGGACGTGGCCAAGAGACCCAGTACTTC.